Listed below are T cell receptor beta chains from one sample, sequenced in a study of cytomegalovirus exposure and HLA in healthy donors. Profiled with immunoSEQ multiplex PCR; TCRdb holds only in-frame clones, not every one. Here the sample spans approximately 170,000 clones, about 85% being singletons. Sequencing was done on a sample of PBMCs. The receptors were gathered from a young man in good health and CMV-seropositive. Each CDR3 is given with its conserved first and last residue. A D gene is named only where the DNA matches it firmly. A row's size may be missing; if present it is once, few, many or a size class.

v_call: TRBV6-5; cdr3_length: 13; j_call: TRBJ1-2; clone_size: NA; d_call: NA; cdr3_nt: TGTGCCAGCAGTTACAGGCCGGGTTATGGCTACACCTTC; cdr3_aa: CASSYRPGYGYTF
v_call: TRBV7-2; cdr3_length: 14; j_call: TRBJ2-3; clone_size: once; d_call: NA; cdr3_nt: TGTGCCAGCAGCGCGTACGCTAATACAGATACGCAGTATTTT; cdr3_aa: CASSAYANTDTQYF
v_call: TRBV2; cdr3_length: 14; j_call: TRBJ2-1; clone_size: NA; d_call: NA; cdr3_nt: TGTGCCAGCAGTGAAAGAGCGGACCACAATGAGCAGTTCTTC; cdr3_aa: CASSERADHNEQFF
v_call: TRBV11-3; cdr3_length: 13; j_call: TRBJ2-1; clone_size: NA; d_call: NA; cdr3_nt: TGTGCCAGCAGCTTAGATAGAATCTATGAGCAGTTCTTC; cdr3_aa: CASSLDRIYEQFF
v_call: TRBV19; cdr3_length: 15; j_call: TRBJ1-2; clone_size: NA; d_call: NA; cdr3_nt: TGTGCCAGTACTATGAGGCATATGGGTGTCTATGGCTACACCTTC; cdr3_aa: CASTMRHMGVYGYTF
v_call: TRBV27; cdr3_length: 14; j_call: TRBJ2-7; clone_size: once; d_call: TRBD2; cdr3_nt: TGTGCCAGCAGTTCGGGACTAGCGGTCTTTGAGCAGTACTTC; cdr3_aa: CASSSGLAVFEQYF
v_call: TRBV7-2; cdr3_length: 15; j_call: TRBJ1-4; clone_size: NA; d_call: TRBD1; cdr3_nt: TGTGCCAGCAGCCAAGACAGGGGGCAGTATGAAAAACTGTTTTTT; cdr3_aa: CASSQDRGQYEKLFF
v_call: TRBV11-2; cdr3_length: 13; j_call: TRBJ2-3; clone_size: NA; d_call: NA; cdr3_nt: TGTGCCAGCAGCTTAGATCGAGGAGATACGCAGTATTTT; cdr3_aa: CASSLDRGDTQYF
v_call: TRBV15; cdr3_length: 15; j_call: TRBJ2-3; clone_size: NA; d_call: TRBD1; cdr3_nt: TGTGCCACCAGCAGAGTAGGGACAGGGGGGGATACGCAGTATTTT; cdr3_aa: CATSRVGTGGDTQYF
v_call: TRBV5-6; cdr3_length: 14; j_call: TRBJ1-2; clone_size: NA; d_call: TRBD1; cdr3_nt: TGTGCCAGCAGCTTGGCAGGGGGCGGCTATGGCTACACCTTC; cdr3_aa: CASSLAGGGYGYTF
v_call: TRBV11-2; cdr3_length: 16; j_call: TRBJ1-1; clone_size: NA; d_call: NA; cdr3_nt: TGTGCCAGCAGCTTATTTAGGGTCGGGGGGCACACTGAAGCTTTCTTT; cdr3_aa: CASSLFRVGGHTEAFF
v_call: TRBV10-2; cdr3_length: 13; j_call: TRBJ1-2; clone_size: NA; d_call: TRBD1; cdr3_nt: TGCGCCAGCAGTACAGGGGGCGACTATGGCTACACCTTC; cdr3_aa: CASSTGGDYGYTF
v_call: TRBV5-1; cdr3_length: 16; j_call: TRBJ2-2; clone_size: NA; d_call: TRBD2; cdr3_nt: TGCGCCAGCAGCTCGGGACTAGCGGGCGGTACCGGGGAGCTGTTTTTT; cdr3_aa: CASSSGLAGGTGELFF
v_call: TRBV10-2; cdr3_length: 14; j_call: TRBJ2-7; clone_size: NA; d_call: NA; cdr3_nt: TGCGCCAGCTGGGGCCGGGACTTAAATTACGAGCAGTACTTC; cdr3_aa: CASWGRDLNYEQYF
v_call: TRBV4-2; cdr3_length: 16; j_call: TRBJ2-3; clone_size: NA; d_call: TRBD2; cdr3_nt: TGTGCCAGCAGCCAAGACGCGGGGGGTTACACAGATACGCAGTATTTT; cdr3_aa: CASSQDAGGYTDTQYF
v_call: TRBV5-4; cdr3_length: 15; j_call: TRBJ2-7; clone_size: NA; d_call: NA; cdr3_nt: TGTGCCAGCAGCTTGGGACTAGGATCATCCTACGAGCAGTACTTC; cdr3_aa: CASSLGLGSSYEQYF
v_call: TRBV7-2; cdr3_length: 13; j_call: TRBJ1-1; clone_size: NA; d_call: NA; cdr3_nt: TGTGCCAGCAGCATTAACATGAACACTGAAGCTTTCTTT; cdr3_aa: CASSINMNTEAFF
v_call: TRBV7-6; cdr3_length: 14; j_call: TRBJ2-3; clone_size: NA; d_call: NA; cdr3_nt: TGTGCCAGCAGCTTAGCGGGAGGTGCTGATACGCAGTATTTT; cdr3_aa: CASSLAGGADTQYF
v_call: TRBV5-4; cdr3_length: 15; j_call: TRBJ2-5; clone_size: NA; d_call: TRBD2; cdr3_nt: TGTGCCAGCAGCTTGGGCGGGGGGCGGCGAGAGACCCAGTACTTC; cdr3_aa: CASSLGGGRRETQYF
v_call: TRBV7-3; cdr3_length: 16; j_call: TRBJ2-3; clone_size: NA; d_call: TRBD2; cdr3_nt: TGTGCCAGCAGCCAGGGACTAGCGATTAGCACAGATACGCAGTATTTT; cdr3_aa: CASSQGLAISTDTQYF
v_call: TRBV4-2; cdr3_length: 15; j_call: TRBJ1-5; clone_size: NA; d_call: TRBD1; cdr3_nt: TGTGCCAGCAGCCAAGAAGGCGCAGGGGGACAGCCCCAGCATTTT; cdr3_aa: CASSQEGAGGQPQHF
v_call: TRBV6-5; cdr3_length: 14; j_call: TRBJ2-7; clone_size: few; d_call: NA; cdr3_nt: TGTGCCAGCAGTTACTACAGACAAAGCCACGAGCAGTACTTC; cdr3_aa: CASSYYRQSHEQYF
v_call: TRBV28; cdr3_length: 13; j_call: TRBJ1-2; clone_size: once; d_call: NA; cdr3_nt: TGTGCCAGCAGTTTATTAGGAGGAAATGGCTACACCTTC; cdr3_aa: CASSLLGGNGYTF
v_call: TRBV5-1; cdr3_length: 14; j_call: TRBJ1-2; clone_size: NA; d_call: NA; cdr3_nt: TGCGCCAGCGGCCCCACTGGGTCGGGAGATGGCTACACCTTC; cdr3_aa: CASGPTGSGDGYTF
v_call: TRBV12-5; cdr3_length: 12; j_call: TRBJ2-1; clone_size: NA; d_call: NA; cdr3_nt: TGTGCTACTTCGAGCGGTTGGAATGAGCAGTTCTTC; cdr3_aa: CATSSGWNEQFF
v_call: TRBV27; cdr3_length: 16; j_call: TRBJ1-5; clone_size: NA; d_call: NA; cdr3_nt: TGTGCCAGCAGTTTACTGGGCAGGGGCTTACATCAGCCCCAGCATTTT; cdr3_aa: CASSLLGRGLHQPQHF
v_call: TRBV6-5; cdr3_length: 16; j_call: TRBJ1-6; clone_size: NA; d_call: NA; cdr3_nt: TGTGCCAGCAGTTTTTTAAACGGGGAAGCTAATTCACCCCTCCACTTT; cdr3_aa: CASSFLNGEANSPLHF
v_call: TRBV25-1; cdr3_length: 14; j_call: TRBJ2-4; clone_size: NA; d_call: NA; cdr3_nt: TGTGCCAGCACCCCCTTCGGGCAGGGGAACATTCAGTACTTC; cdr3_aa: CASTPFGQGNIQYF
v_call: TRBV14; cdr3_length: 13; j_call: TRBJ1-1; clone_size: NA; d_call: NA; cdr3_nt: TGTGCCAGCAGCCAAGAATACGGCACTGAAGCTTTCTTT; cdr3_aa: CASSQEYGTEAFF
v_call: TRBV29-1; cdr3_length: 13; j_call: TRBJ1-4; clone_size: NA; d_call: NA; cdr3_nt: TGCAGCGTTGGAGGTGGGGGGGGTGAAAAACTGTTTTTT; cdr3_aa: CSVGGGGGEKLFF
v_call: TRBV30; cdr3_length: 13; j_call: TRBJ2-5; clone_size: NA; d_call: TRBD2; cdr3_nt: TGTGCCTGGAGGGTAGCGGGAGGGGAGACCCAGTACTTC; cdr3_aa: CAWRVAGGETQYF